A selection of T cell receptor beta chains follows, all from one sample in a study of vaccination and CD4 T cells after COVID-19. These receptors have no known antigen. MiXCR, applied by TCRdb to the PCR reads, yields one record per CDR3 protein. The sample comprises 8,000 to 10,000 distinct CDR3 sequences, roughly 30% of which are singletons, and around 27% rests with the top ten. Input material: CD4+ T cells from blood, cultured in vitro. These receptors all stem from a human donor in good health. CDR3s include the opening cysteine and the closing phenylalanine or tryptophan. A D gene is named only where the DNA matches it firmly. Clone size is given for some rows only: seen once, a few or many times, or a class if the clone is expanded.

d_gene: .
v_gene: TRBV4-1
j_gene: TRBJ2-7
abundance: .
len: 15
CDR3aa: CASSQSSGYSYEQYF
CDR3nt: TGCGCCAGCAGCCAGTCAAGCGGGTACTCCTACGAGCAGTACTTC

d_gene: TRBD1
v_gene: TRBV7-8
j_gene: TRBJ2-7
abundance: .
len: 16
CDR3aa: CASSPGTGRSSYEQYF
CDR3nt: TGTGCCAGCAGCCCCGGGACAGGTAGGAGCTCCTACGAGCAGTACTTC

d_gene: .
v_gene: TRBV7-2
j_gene: TRBJ2-7
abundance: .
len: 15
CDR3aa: CASSLDSRTVYEQYF
CDR3nt: TGTGCCAGCAGCTTAGACTCAAGGACAGTTTACGAGCAGTACTTC

d_gene: TRBD2
v_gene: TRBV2
j_gene: TRBJ2-3
abundance: .
len: 16
CDR3aa: CASSDGTSGSTDTQYF
CDR3nt: TGTGCCAGCAGTGATGGGACTAGCGGGAGCACAGATACGCAGTATTTT

d_gene: .
v_gene: TRBV12-3/TRBV12-4
j_gene: TRBJ1-3
abundance: .
len: 13
CDR3aa: CASRGTFRNTIYF
CDR3nt: TGTGCCAGCAGGGGGACTTTCCGGAACACCATATATTTT

d_gene: TRBD1
v_gene: TRBV6-1
j_gene: TRBJ1-5
abundance: few
len: 14
CDR3aa: CASNPDRRNQPQHF
CDR3nt: TGTGCCAGCAATCCGGACAGGCGCAATCAGCCCCAGCATTTT

d_gene: TRBD1
v_gene: TRBV2
j_gene: TRBJ2-3
abundance: .
len: 13
CDR3aa: CASDRARVDTQYF
CDR3nt: TGTGCCAGCGACAGGGCTCGAGTAGATACGCAGTATTTT

d_gene: TRBD1
v_gene: TRBV10-3
j_gene: TRBJ2-7
abundance: .
len: 13
CDR3aa: CAINGQAPYEQYF
CDR3nt: TGTGCCATCAATGGACAGGCCCCCTACGAGCAGTACTTC

d_gene: TRBD2
v_gene: TRBV6-5
j_gene: TRBJ2-5
abundance: few
len: 16
CDR3aa: CASSYTNLAAQETQYF
CDR3nt: TGTGCCAGCAGTTACACCAATCTAGCGGCGCAAGAGACCCAGTACTTC

d_gene: .
v_gene: TRBV14
j_gene: TRBJ1-6
abundance: .
len: 14
CDR3aa: CASSQGGDNSPLHF
CDR3nt: TGTGCCAGCAGCCAGGGCGGGGACAATTCACCCCTCCACTTT

d_gene: .
v_gene: TRBV7-6
j_gene: TRBJ1-1
abundance: few
len: 15
CDR3aa: CASSRTSGLLTEAFF
CDR3nt: TGTGCCAGCAGCCGTACTTCGGGACTCCTCACTGAAGCTTTCTTT

d_gene: .
v_gene: TRBV9
j_gene: TRBJ1-1
abundance: .
len: 16
CDR3aa: CASSEPPGGGRTEAFF
CDR3nt: TGTGCCAGCAGCGAGCCCCCCGGAGGGGGAAGGACTGAAGCTTTCTTT

d_gene: .
v_gene: TRBV4-2
j_gene: TRBJ2-3
abundance: .
len: 16
CDR3aa: CASSQEGPPRTDTQYF
CDR3nt: TGTGCCAGCAGCCAAGAAGGCCCCCCCCGCACAGATACGCAGTATTTT

d_gene: TRBD2
v_gene: TRBV20-1
j_gene: TRBJ2-1
abundance: .
len: 16
CDR3aa: CSARVNSGPSYNEQFF
CDR3nt: TGCAGTGCTAGAGTCAATAGCGGGCCGTCCTACAATGAGCAGTTCTTC

d_gene: .
v_gene: TRBV24-1
j_gene: TRBJ1-3
abundance: few
len: 15
CDR3aa: CATSDPRSSGNTIYF
CDR3nt: TGTGCCACCAGTGACCCCCGGAGCTCTGGAAACACCATATATTTT

d_gene: TRBD2
v_gene: TRBV6-2/TRBV6-3
j_gene: TRBJ2-7
abundance: .
len: 16
CDR3aa: CASSSPRGTSGYEQYF
CDR3nt: TGTGCCAGCAGTTCACCGCGGGGTACTAGCGGATACGAGCAGTACTTC

d_gene: .
v_gene: TRBV6-1
j_gene: TRBJ1-2
abundance: medium-sized
len: 16
CDR3aa: CASSVVGSGRNYGYTF
CDR3nt: TGTGCCAGCAGTGTAGTAGGTTCCGGTCGTAACTATGGCTACACCTTC

d_gene: .
v_gene: TRBV28
j_gene: TRBJ2-1
abundance: few
len: 13
CDR3aa: CASRETLENEQFF
CDR3nt: TGTGCCAGCAGAGAGACCCTTGAGAATGAGCAGTTCTTC

d_gene: .
v_gene: TRBV6-2/TRBV6-3
j_gene: TRBJ1-5
abundance: .
len: 16
CDR3aa: CASSYSMGRGNQPQHF
CDR3nt: TGTGCCAGCAGTTACTCTATGGGCAGGGGAAATCAGCCCCAGCATTTT

d_gene: .
v_gene: TRBV5-1
j_gene: TRBJ1-1
abundance: .
len: 14
CDR3aa: CASSFDGRNTEAFF
CDR3nt: TGCGCCAGCAGCTTTGACGGGAGGAACACTGAAGCTTTCTTT

d_gene: TRBD1
v_gene: TRBV7-2
j_gene: TRBJ1-2
abundance: few
len: 13
CDR3aa: CASSTRDSYGYTF
CDR3nt: TGTGCCAGCAGCACCCGGGACAGCTATGGCTACACCTTC

d_gene: TRBD1
v_gene: TRBV12-3/TRBV12-4
j_gene: TRBJ1-5
abundance: few
len: 14
CDR3aa: CASSDRASNQPQHF
CDR3nt: TGTGCCAGCTCGGACAGGGCGAGCAATCAGCCCCAGCATTTT

d_gene: TRBD2
v_gene: TRBV7-2
j_gene: TRBJ2-3
abundance: .
len: 16
CDR3aa: CASSFGTGRGTDMQYF
CDR3nt: TGTGCCAGCAGCTTCGGGACTGGGAGGGGCACAGATATGCAGTATTTT

d_gene: .
v_gene: TRBV20-1
j_gene: TRBJ2-7
abundance: few
len: 15
CDR3aa: CSARDLRQTTYEQYF
CDR3nt: TGCAGTGCTAGAGATCTGAGGCAGACTACCTACGAGCAGTACTTC

d_gene: .
v_gene: TRBV28
j_gene: TRBJ2-3
abundance: .
len: 15
CDR3aa: CASPFVAQTTDTQYF
CDR3nt: TGTGCCAGCCCTTTTGTTGCGCAGACCACAGATACGCAGTATTTT

d_gene: .
v_gene: TRBV7-2
j_gene: TRBJ1-3
abundance: few
len: 15
CDR3aa: CASSGWGTTGNTIYF
CDR3nt: TGTGCCAGCAGCGGGTGGGGAACAACTGGAAACACCATATATTTT

d_gene: .
v_gene: TRBV4-1
j_gene: TRBJ1-2
abundance: .
len: 14
CDR3aa: CASSRFGARDGYTF
CDR3nt: TGCGCCAGCAGCCGTTTCGGGGCGCGGGATGGCTACACCTTC

d_gene: .
v_gene: TRBV28
j_gene: TRBJ1-1
abundance: few
len: 13
CDR3aa: CASSPQDHGGAFF
CDR3nt: TGTGCCAGCAGTCCTCAAGACCACGGCGGAGCTTTCTTT

d_gene: .
v_gene: TRBV20-1
j_gene: TRBJ1-2
abundance: .
len: 13
CDR3aa: CSARFQGHYGYTF
CDR3nt: TGCAGTGCTAGATTTCAGGGGCACTATGGCTACACCTTC

d_gene: TRBD1
v_gene: TRBV7-3
j_gene: TRBJ2-1
abundance: few
len: 15
CDR3aa: CASSSGTGPYNEQFF
CDR3nt: TGTGCCAGCAGCTCCGGGACAGGGCCTTACAATGAGCAGTTCTTC

d_gene: TRBD2
v_gene: TRBV6-5
j_gene: TRBJ2-5
abundance: few
len: 16
CDR3aa: CASSYSFSGRQETQYF
CDR3nt: TGTGCCAGCAGTTACTCCTTTAGCGGGAGGCAAGAGACCCAGTACTTC

d_gene: .
v_gene: TRBV20-1
j_gene: TRBJ2-7
abundance: few
len: 14
CDR3aa: CSARDQQVSYEQYF
CDR3nt: TGCAGTGCTAGAGATCAACAGGTCTCCTACGAGCAGTACTTC

d_gene: .
v_gene: TRBV7-2
j_gene: TRBJ2-1
abundance: .
len: 16
CDR3aa: CASSLEGRKTSGEQFF
CDR3nt: TGTGCCAGCAGCTTAGAAGGTAGGAAGACTTCGGGTGAGCAGTTCTTC

d_gene: .
v_gene: TRBV4-2
j_gene: TRBJ1-2
abundance: few
len: 13
CDR3aa: CASSQDLGTGYTF
CDR3nt: TGTGCCAGCAGCCAAGATTTGGGGACGGGCTACACCTTC

d_gene: TRBD2
v_gene: TRBV6-1
j_gene: TRBJ2-1
abundance: .
len: 16
CDR3aa: CASSPRGGYSYNEQFF
CDR3nt: TGTGCCAGCAGTCCCCGGGGGGGCTACTCCTACAATGAGCAGTTCTTC

d_gene: TRBD2
v_gene: TRBV28
j_gene: TRBJ2-7
abundance: .
len: 13
CDR3aa: CAGSSGRSYEQYF
CDR3nt: TGTGCCGGATCTAGCGGGCGCTCCTACGAGCAGTACTTC

d_gene: TRBD1
v_gene: TRBV12-3/TRBV12-4
j_gene: TRBJ1-2
abundance: .
len: 14
CDR3aa: CASSLADRVRGYTF
CDR3nt: TGTGCCAGCAGTTTAGCTGACAGGGTAAGGGGCTACACCTTC

d_gene: .
v_gene: TRBV25-1
j_gene: TRBJ1-1
abundance: .
len: 13
CDR3aa: CASSGLGSTEAFF
CDR3nt: TGTGCCAGCAGTGGCTTAGGAAGCACTGAAGCTTTCTTT

d_gene: TRBD1
v_gene: TRBV6-5
j_gene: TRBJ1-3
abundance: medium-sized
len: 15
CDR3aa: CASSYATGSGNTIYF
CDR3nt: TGTGCCAGCAGTTACGCGACAGGGTCGGGAAACACCATATATTTT

d_gene: TRBD1
v_gene: TRBV6-5
j_gene: TRBJ2-7
abundance: large
len: 17
CDR3aa: CASSYPGPGQGAYEQYF
CDR3nt: TGTGCCAGCAGTTACCCGGGACCGGGACAGGGGGCCTACGAGCAGTACTTC

d_gene: .
v_gene: TRBV7-3
j_gene: TRBJ2-3
abundance: .
len: 12
CDR3aa: CASSYSSDTQYF
CDR3nt: TGTGCCAGCAGCTACTCCTCGGATACGCAGTATTTT

d_gene: .
v_gene: TRBV6-1
j_gene: TRBJ1-1
abundance: few
len: 13
CDR3aa: CASSRVFNTEAFF
CDR3nt: TGTGCCAGCAGCAGGGTATTCAACACTGAAGCTTTCTTT

d_gene: .
v_gene: TRBV20-1
j_gene: TRBJ1-4
abundance: few
len: 13
CDR3aa: CSAPDRRSEKLFF
CDR3nt: TGCAGTGCTCCCGACAGGAGGAGTGAAAAACTGTTTTTT

d_gene: .
v_gene: TRBV5-1
j_gene: TRBJ2-5
abundance: few
len: 14
CDR3aa: CASSTGQAGETQYF
CDR3nt: TGCGCCAGCAGCACCGGTCAGGCCGGGGAGACCCAGTACTTC

d_gene: .
v_gene: TRBV5-1
j_gene: TRBJ1-5
abundance: .
len: 13
CDR3aa: CASSLSSNQPQHF
CDR3nt: TGCGCCAGCAGCTTGAGTAGCAATCAGCCCCAGCATTTT

d_gene: .
v_gene: TRBV6-4
j_gene: TRBJ2-6
abundance: medium-sized
len: 16
CDR3aa: CASSVGGSAGANVLTF
CDR3nt: TGTGCCAGCAGTGTTGGGGGTAGCGCTGGGGCCAACGTCCTGACTTTC

d_gene: .
v_gene: TRBV7-6
j_gene: TRBJ2-2
abundance: medium-sized
len: 14
CDR3aa: CASTEQSDTGELFF
CDR3nt: TGTGCCAGCACGGAACAGTCGGACACCGGGGAGCTGTTTTTT

d_gene: TRBD1
v_gene: TRBV18
j_gene: TRBJ2-6
abundance: .
len: 18
CDR3aa: CASSPRRTGSSGANVLTF
CDR3nt: TGTGCCAGCTCACCACGGAGGACAGGCAGCTCTGGGGCCAACGTCCTGACTTTC

d_gene: TRBD2
v_gene: TRBV19
j_gene: TRBJ2-1
abundance: .
len: 15
CDR3aa: CASSPPLAAYNEQFF
CDR3nt: TGTGCCAGTAGTCCCCCACTAGCGGCCTACAATGAGCAGTTCTTC

d_gene: .
v_gene: TRBV4-3
j_gene: TRBJ1-6
abundance: .
len: 12
CDR3aa: CASSHGRSPLHF
CDR3nt: TGCGCCAGCAGCCACGGGAGGTCACCCCTCCACTTT

d_gene: TRBD1
v_gene: TRBV20-1
j_gene: TRBJ1-2
abundance: medium-sized
len: 15
CDR3aa: CSALVQGQGRYGYTF
CDR3nt: TGCAGTGCCTTAGTTCAGGGACAGGGTCGCTATGGCTACACCTTC

d_gene: TRBD2
v_gene: TRBV19
j_gene: TRBJ2-3
abundance: .
len: 17
CDR3aa: CASSIEGTSGSTDTQYF
CDR3nt: TGTGCCAGTAGTATTGAGGGGACTAGCGGGAGCACAGATACGCAGTATTTT

d_gene: TRBD2
v_gene: TRBV29-1
j_gene: TRBJ2-1
abundance: .
len: 16
CDR3aa: CSVGLAGATSYNEQFF
CDR3nt: TGCAGCGTCGGACTAGCGGGAGCGACCTCCTACAATGAGCAGTTCTTC

d_gene: TRBD2
v_gene: TRBV20-1
j_gene: TRBJ2-1
abundance: .
len: 13
CDR3aa: CSHSPGGYNEQFF
CDR3nt: TGCAGCCACTCCCCGGGAGGGTACAATGAGCAGTTCTTC